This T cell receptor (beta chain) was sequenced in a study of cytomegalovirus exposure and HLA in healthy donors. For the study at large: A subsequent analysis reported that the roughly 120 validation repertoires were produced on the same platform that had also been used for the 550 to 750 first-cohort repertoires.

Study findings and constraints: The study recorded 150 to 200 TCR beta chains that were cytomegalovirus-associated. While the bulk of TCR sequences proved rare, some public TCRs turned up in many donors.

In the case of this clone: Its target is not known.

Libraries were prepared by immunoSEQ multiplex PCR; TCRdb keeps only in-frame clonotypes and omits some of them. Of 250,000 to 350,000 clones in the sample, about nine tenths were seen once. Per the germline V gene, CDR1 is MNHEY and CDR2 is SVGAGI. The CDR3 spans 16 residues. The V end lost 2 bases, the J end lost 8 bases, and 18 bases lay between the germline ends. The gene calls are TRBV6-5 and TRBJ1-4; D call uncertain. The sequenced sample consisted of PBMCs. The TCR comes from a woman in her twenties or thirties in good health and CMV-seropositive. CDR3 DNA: TGTGCCAGCAGTTACACCCTGGTTGCGTCGGGGGAAAAACTGTTTTTT. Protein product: CASSYTLVASGEKLFF.